Each of the 19 T cell receptor beta chains below was sequenced from the same sample in a study of cytomegalovirus exposure and HLA in healthy donors. Amplification used 60 Vbeta primers and 13 Jbeta primers. Method: immunoSEQ multiplex PCR; TCRdb's copy keeps in-frame clones and lacks some. The sample contains approximately 110,000 clones, 73% of which appear only once. Sequencing was done on a sample of PBMCs. Receptors originate from a woman aged 40 to 50 in good health and CMV-seronegative.

The J gene is TRBJ2-7, the V gene TRBV4-1; perhaps TRBD1 as D (6 bases). The CDR3 runs 14 residues. Germline CDR1 reads MGHRA; CDR2 reads YSYEKL. Trimming pared 1 base from V and 4 bases from J, leaving 11 bases between. The CDR3 DNA reads as TGCGCCAGCAGCCAAGGGACAGCTATTTACGAGCAGTACTTC. This gives the protein CASSQGTAIYEQYF.

The rearrangement links TRBV6-5 to TRBJ2-6; maybe TRBD2 (5 bases). Trimming took off 2 bases at V and 6 bases at J, with 8 bases between the two ends. The CDR3 covers 14 residues. Looked up from germline, CDR1 is MNHEY and CDR2 is SVGAGI. The CDR3 reads CASSYRTVANVLTF. As DNA, the CDR3 is TGTGCCAGCAGTTACCGGACTGTGGCCAACGTCCTGACTTTC.

In its sample, this clone was seen a few times. The gene calls are TRBV7-8 and TRBJ2-7; 10 bases fit TRBD2. This CDR3 spans 14 amino acids. J was trimmed by 4 bases and V by 5 bases; bases with no gene match: 5. Per the germline V gene, CDR1 is SGHVS and CDR2 is FQNEAQ. CDR3 protein: CASSSPGLAYEQYF. DNA for the CDR3: TGTGCCAGCAGCAGCCCGGGACTAGCGTACGAGCAGTACTTC.

The chain has TRBV18 and TRBJ2-2, with D perhaps matching TRBD1 (5 bases). Germline CDR1 reads KGHSH; CDR2 reads LQKENI. The CDR3 runs to 17 residues. Between the trimmed V and J ends, which lost 3 bases and 2 bases, there was a span of 16 bases. The CDR3 loop reads CASSPVLGDINTGELFF. CDR3 DNA: TGTGCCAGCTCACCTGTTCTAGGGGATATTAACACCGGGGAGCTGTTTTTT.

V usage is TRBV18 and J usage is TRBJ1-4; D perhaps matches TRBD1 (6 bases). This CDR3 is built from 16 residues. Deletions cut 3 bases from V and 5 bases from J, with 16 bases between. Per germline, CDR1 KGHSH and CDR2 LQKENI. The CDR3 reads CASSPRDTKPNEKLFF. The CDR3 bases are TGTGCCAGCTCACCCCGGGACACCAAGCCGAATGAAAAACTGTTTTTT.

This chain joins TRBV7-2 and TRBJ1-5, with 7 positions matching TRBD1. CDR1 SGHTA and CDR2 FQGNSA come from the germline V gene. The CDR3 length is 16 residues. V was clipped by 5 bases and J by 4 bases; unmatched bases: 11. The CDR3: CASSQTSGTDNQPQHF. As DNA, the CDR3 is TGTGCCAGCAGCCAGACCTCCGGGACAGATAATCAGCCCCAGCATTTT.

In DNA, the CDR3 is TGTGCCAGCAGCTTCTACACCGGGGAGCTGTTTTTT. This codes for CASSFYTGELFF. The V call is TRBV11-1, the J call TRBJ2-2; D remains unclear. This CDR3 has 12 amino acids. The germline gives CDR1 SGHAT, CDR2 FQDESV (reference sequence). Trimming left V 3 bases short and J 3 bases short, with 2 bases between.

CDR3 bases: TGTGCCAGCAGTGCACCGGTTCTCTCTGGAAACACCATATATTTT. Translation gives CASSAPVLSGNTIYF. This chain links TRBV2 with TRBJ1-3; unclear D gene. Germline-derived CDR1 and CDR2 are SNHLY and FYNNEI. The CDR3 spans 15 residues. V lost 4 bases and J lost 0, with 10 bases in between.

V usage is TRBV6-5 and J usage is TRBJ1-1; TRBD1 agrees at 8 bases. The V gene's germline CDR1 is MNHEY and CDR2 SVGAGI. The trim removed 6 bases at V and 4 bases at J, leaving 7 bases unmatched. The CDR3 totals 14 residues. CDR3 sequence reads: CASSLGQGGTEAFF. The DNA of the CDR3 is TGTGCCAGCAGCTTAGGACAGGGAGGCACTGAAGCTTTCTTT.

The V call is TRBV4-1, the J call TRBJ1-5; D is perhaps TRBD1 (5 bases). Trimming stripped 1 base from V and 5 bases from J, with 18 bases between. CDR3 size: 17 residues. In germline, CDR1 is MGHRA, CDR2 YSYEKL. The CDR3 DNA reads as TGCGCCAGCAGCCAAGTTTTAGGGAGGACGGGACATCAGCCCCAGCATTTT. Amino acid sequence: CASSQVLGRTGHQPQHF.

This clone was counted between two and nine times. This chain links TRBV19 with TRBJ1-2; 7 positions match TRBD1. The V gene end was trimmed by 5 bases and the J gene end by 1 base; junction bases not matched to a gene: 13. This CDR3 has 17 amino acids. Per the germline V gene, CDR1 is LNHDA and CDR2 is SQIVND (reference sequence). The CDR3 DNA sequence: TGTGCCAGTAGTCCACATCTCGACAGGGTACTTAACTATGGCTACACCTTC. Translation: CASSPHLDRVLNYGYTF.

This chain connects TRBV19 to TRBJ1-3; 9 bases map to TRBD1. From germline, CDR1 is LNHDA and CDR2 SQIVND (reference sequence). This CDR3 has 15 residues. Trimming cost V 6 bases and J 2 bases; bases outside gene matches: 5. The CDR3 region is CASRPGTGTGNTIYF. Written as DNA, the CDR3 is TGTGCCAGTAGGCCCGGGACAGGGACTGGAAACACCATATATTTT. Based on the CDR3 plus reference TRBV19 and TRBJ1-3, the full variable domain is DGGITQSPKYLFRKEGQNVTLSCEQNLNHDAMYWYRQDPGQGLRLIYYSQIVNDFQKGDIAEGYSVSREKKESFPLTVTSAQKNPTAFYLCASRPGTGTGNTIYFGEGSWLTVV.

This rearrangement joins TRBV12-5 to TRBJ2-5, with D tentatively TRBD2 (7 bases). V was pared by 5 bases and J by 5 bases, with 12 bases between. The CDR3 runs 13 residues. The V gene's germline CDR1 is LGHNT and CDR2 FRNRAP. The CDR3 protein is CASGVQGGETQYF. The CDR3 nucleotides read TGTGCTAGTGGTGTACAGGGAGGGGAGACCCAGTACTTC.

The chain employs TRBV7-2 and TRBJ2-5, with TRBD1 matching over 8 bases. The last part of the DNA fits TRBJ2-7 better; the J call may be wrong. The CDR3 has 12 amino acids. From germline, CDR1 is SGHTA and CDR2 FQGNSA. The CDR3 here is CASSWDRYEQYF. For the CDR3, the DNA is TGTGCCAGCAGCTGGGACAGGTACGAGCAGTACTTC.

The chain employs TRBV6-6 and TRBJ2-5; possible D gene TRBD2, 5 bases. Trimming cost V 2 bases and J 2 bases, with 9 bases left between them. The CDR3 runs to 14 residues. The germline CDR1 and CDR2 sequences are MNHNY and SVGAGI (reference sequence). Written as DNA, the CDR3 is TGTGCCAGCAGTTACCCCGGGATTCAAGAGACCCAGTACTTC. As protein: CASSYPGIQETQYF.

In its sample, this clone was seen a few times. The V gene is TRBV18, the J gene TRBJ2-1; 15 bases fit TRBD2. The CDR3 loop spans 17 amino acids. With 5 bases clipped from V and 12 bases from J, the junction kept 14 bases outside the gene matches. Germline V gene lookup returns CDR1 KGHSH and CDR2 LQKENI. In DNA form, the CDR3 reads TGTGCCAGCTCAGCAGAGGCGCCGGGACTAGCGGGAGGTATGCAGTTCTTC. Translating it yields CASSAEAPGLAGGMQFF.

The genes are TRBV7-8 and TRBJ1-6, with D uncertain. The germline V and J ends were trimmed by 5 bases and 6 bases, with 14 bases remaining between them. The CDR3 length is 15 residues. CDR1 and CDR2 (germline): SGHVS, FQNEAQ. This CDR3 reads CASSPGRTVNSPLHF. The CDR3 DNA is TGTGCCAGCAGCCCAGGCAGAACCGTTAATTCACCCCTCCACTTT. The complete variable domain, with remaining parts taken from reference TRBV7-8 and TRBJ1-6, reads GAGVSQSPRYKVAKRGQDVALRCDPISGHVSLFWYQQALGQGPEFLTYFQNEAQLDKSGLPSDRFFAERPEGSVSTLKIQRTQQEDSAVYLCASSPGRTVNSPLHFGNGTRLTVT.

V gene TRBV18 combines with J gene TRBJ2-7; perhaps TRBD2 as D (6 bases). The CDR3 contains 14 residues. Germline V lookup: CDR1 KGHSH, CDR2 LQKENI. Between the trimmed V and J ends, which lost 2 bases and 2 bases, there was a span of 10 bases. The CDR3, as DNA: TGTGCCAGCTCACCAGCGGGGATGCCCTACGAGCAGTACTTC. Translation: CASSPAGMPYEQYF.

The chain has TRBV7-9 and TRBJ2-1; 7 bases match TRBD2. Germline trimming cut 2 bases from V and 7 bases from J; bases unmatched to any gene: 8. Germline-derived CDR1 and CDR2 are SEHNR and FQNEAQ (reference sequence). The CDR3 is 15 residues long. CDR3 DNA sequence: TGTGCCAGCAGCTTAAGGGCTAGCGGAGAGAATGAGCAGTTCTTC. As protein: CASSLRASGENEQFF.